Detailed here is one T cell receptor (beta chain). Its antigen is currently unknown. Profiled with immunoSEQ multiplex PCR; TCRdb holds only in-frame clones, not every one. The top ten hold about 6.9% of the sample, which has about 190,000 clones, approximately 92% seen once. CDR1 is MNHEY, CDR2 SVGEGT, per germline. The CDR3 length is 15 residues. Trimming removed 2 bases from V and 4 bases from J; junction bases left unmatched: 1. This sample was included in a study of T cell responses to AZD1222 COVID-19 vaccine. Study-level findings and limits: Clonal diversity may have been underestimated, and the donors were mostly white British, with more females than males. There were vaccine-associated CD4 TCRs across spike, dominant at 160-218 and 743-854.

This TCR derives from an adult in good health. The sequencing here drew on peripheral blood, taken on day 0 of AZD1222 vaccination. This rearrangement joins TRBV6-2 or TRBV6-3 to TRBJ2-5; 13 nucleotides match TRBD2. CDR3 in amino acids: CASSYTSGGAETQYF. The CDR3 nucleotides read TGTGCCAGCAGTTACACTAGCGGGGGGGCAGAGACCCAGTACTTC.